The present TCR beta chain was sequenced within a study of T cell responses to AZD1222 COVID-19 vaccine. Assay: immunoSEQ multiplex PCR; the TCRdb copy retains only in-frame clones and omits some. Of roughly 110,000 clones in the sample, about 90% are singletons; the top ten hold roughly 8%. Points from the study as a whole: It was only a handful of AZD1222 recipients who were seropositive at baseline.

Remarks on this clone: As yet, its antigen is unknown.

With 2 bases removed from V and 5 bases from J, the gap between germline ends came to 5 bases. Germline V gene data show CDR1 as MNHEY and CDR2 as SVGEGT. The CDR3 covers 12 residues. The receptor's source is an adult who received the AZD1222 COVID-19 vaccine. Source: peripheral blood, taken 28 days after the second AZD1222 dose. The gene calls are TRBV6-2 or TRBV6-3 and TRBJ2-3; no clear D gene. CDR3 amino acids: CASSYPQDTQYF. CDR3 in DNA: TGTGCCAGCAGTTACCCGCAAGATACGCAGTATTTT.